This TCR beta chain appears in the sequencing data of a study of identifying expanded T cells in peripheral blood (dated by TCRdb to about 2019). For the study in its entirety: Separate aliquots of the same genomic DNA pool were sequenced to produce technical replicates, and four replicates were compared in pairs.

In the case of this clone: Its antigen is not yet known. No per-base quality is available; no much larger clone lies one base away.

During the collection period, no infections or other immune events were recorded for the healthy donors. Healthy-donor blood repertoires served as a training cohort to calibrate time-dependent variance in a beta-binomial model of T-cell clone differential abundance. The training cohort comprised about ten healthy donors, 3 female and 7 male. Donor ages ranged from roughly 29 to 64 years, with an average of about 41 years. Whole blood, obtained from a commercial supplier, was collected from each healthy donor at three time points spaced about 2 weeks apart. For immunosequencing, genomic DNA was extracted from unsorted whole blood. What the authors observed across the whole study: Across all healthy-donor time intervals, the beta-binomial model significantly lowered both the number of clones called differentially abundant and the false-positive rate. Across all healthy donors, variance in clone template counts between approximately two-week samples was found to increase significantly with total template count. The authors expected biological variance in healthy repertoires might increase further over much longer intervals such as months to years. Between technical replicates the binomial model flagged 1 to 1.5 differentially abundant clones, whereas over about two weeks the binomial model flagged about 15 and over roughly 4 weeks approximately 20.

Its CDR3 holds 13 amino acids, cysteine through phenylalanine. Solely the CDR3 DNA is kept, with 39 bases framed from the first base. V sheds 7 bases and J sheds 2 bases, leaving 9 bases between their ends. CDR1 and CDR2 are drawn from the germline V gene: SNHLY, FYNNEI. TCRbeta CDR3 regions were profiled with the immunoSEQ Assay using bias-controlled multiplex PCR amplification of genomic DNA. The authors processed their data as follows. To quantify the absolute abundance of each unique TCRbeta CDR3 region, the sequences were collapsed and filtered. Differential abundance was tested with two models: a binomial (Fisher-equivalent) model and a beta-binomial model that adds time-dependent variance fitted from healthy donors. Clones with fewer than 5 combined templates were excluded, and clones with Benjamini-Hochberg FDR below 0.01 were called differentially abundant. Beta-binomial variance was modeled as a function of total template count across the two samples using the form v = (b*log(k)+a)^2. TCRdb took over this immuneACCESS table, retaining in-frame rearrangements with V and J assigned. Such tables are incomplete; in checked studies, under half of the missing clones stem from an unresolved V gene, and the remainder is unexplained. That table gives V, J and clone size, and the DNA gave D and trimming. The sample includes about 91,000 clones, with 88% observed a single time. The ten biggest clones cover 4% to 4.5% of the sample.

The clonotype was recovered from a person between 18 and 75 years old in good health. Material for sequencing was blood. The chain links TRBV2 with TRBJ1-5; the D gene cannot be named for sure. The DNA sequence reads TGTGCCAGCAAGTCGTCCGGCAATCAGCCCCAGCATTTT. Translated, it reads CASKSSGNQPQHF.